This paragraph reports one TCR beta chain. CDR3 length equals 15 residues. Germline CDR1 is SGHTA and CDR2 is FQGNSA. The V gene end was trimmed by 5 bases and the J gene end by 4 bases; junction bases not matched to a gene: 8. This sample is part of a study of cytomegalovirus exposure and HLA in healthy donors. 60 Vbeta and 13 Jbeta primers were used in PCR. Here immunoSEQ multiplex PCR was the method, and the copy in TCRdb shows in-frame clones only, minus some. The repertoire has about 85,000 clones, around four fifths of them found once; the top ten carry roughly 1.9%. The rearrangement links TRBV7-2 to TRBJ2-5; 9 bases line up with TRBD1. The sequencing sample was made of PBMCs. The receptor was derived from a boy aged 5-17 years in good health and CMV-seronegative. CDR3 sequence reads: CASSTTGQGRETQYF. CDR3 in DNA: TGTGCCAGCAGCACCACGGGACAGGGTAGAGAGACCCAGTACTTC.